Listed here are 30 T cell receptor beta chains from one sample, sequenced in a study of T cell responses to AZD1222 COVID-19 vaccine (dated by TCRdb to about 2021). Receptor libraries were prepared by the immunoSEQ multiplex PCR assay. TCRdb stores this immuneACCESS table with in-frame sequences only. Part of the clones is absent; in the studies checked, under half of the shortfall reflects unresolved V genes, and no reason is known for the rest. Recorded for this sample are around 88,000 clones; roughly nine tenths of them occurred a single time. The ten largest make up 6.5% to 7.5% of the sample. The sample's time point label is to be understood as: baseline before first vaccination. The sample in question was peripheral blood, obtained on day 0 of AZD1222 vaccination. These receptors were collected from an adult in good health.

The J gene is TRBJ1-4, the V gene TRBV2; D not resolved. Trimming removed 2 bases at V and 4 bases at J, with 8 bases between. CDR3 length: 14 amino acids. Germline CDR1 and CDR2: SNHLY and FYNNEI. CDR3 protein: CASSENSINEKLFF. For the CDR3, the DNA is TGTGCCAGCAGTGAAAACTCAATTAATGAAAAACTGTTTTTT. The variable domain in full, with the rest retrieved from reference TRBV2 and TRBJ1-4, is EPEVTQTPSHQVTQMGQEVILRCVPISNHLYFYWYRQILGQKVEFLVSFYNNEISEKSEIFDDQFSVERPDGSNFTLKIRSTKLEDSAMYFCASSENSINEKLFFGSGTQLSVL.

V usage is TRBV28 and J usage is TRBJ2-3; D is unresolved. The CDR3 runs to 15 residues. V lost 6 bases and J lost 1, with 14 bases in between. CDR1 is MDHEN and CDR2 is SYDVKM in the germline V gene. The chain's CDR3 is CASSRTPSGTDTQYF. The CDR3 DNA follows: TGTGCCAGCAGCCGCACACCTTCGGGCACAGATACGCAGTATTTT.

The genes are TRBV7-9 and TRBJ1-2; TRBD1 matches 10 bases. Germline lookup yields CDR1 SEHNR and CDR2 FQNEAQ (reference sequence). V gave up 5 bases and J gave up 4 bases; unmatched junction bases: 7. The length of the CDR3 is 15 residues. Written as DNA, the CDR3 is TGTGCCAGCAGCCTGCCGGGACAGGGGATCTATGGCTACACCTTC. Its protein is CASSLPGQGIYGYTF.

The rearrangement links TRBV5-5 to TRBJ2-5; no reliable D call. Germline CDR1 is SGHKS and CDR2 is YYEKEE (reference sequence). Trimming took 4 bases from V and 1 from J, leaving 17 bases between them. The CDR3 loop spans 16 amino acids. The CDR3 here is CASSPKLGQFQETQYF. CDR3 sequence (DNA): TGTGCCAGCAGCCCTAAATTAGGCCAATTCCAAGAGACCCAGTACTTC.

The chain combines TRBV11-2 with TRBJ2-3, with D unresolved. With 4 bases removed from V and 4 bases from J, the gap between germline ends came to 6 bases. In germline, CDR1 is SGHAT, CDR2 FQNNGV. CDR3 length: 12 amino acids. The CDR3 region is CASSSNADTQYF. The DNA for the CDR3 is TGTGCCAGCAGCTCGAACGCAGATACGCAGTATTTT.

V gene TRBV7-9 combines with J gene TRBJ2-5; TRBD2 matches 8 bases. V was clipped by 6 bases and J by 1 base; unmatched bases: 4. CDR1 is SEHNR and CDR2 is FQNEAQ in the germline V gene (reference sequence). This CDR3 comprises 14 residues. CDR3 in DNA: TGTGCCAGCAGAACCGGGACTAGCCAAGAGACCCAGTACTTC. Encoded protein: CASRTGTSQETQYF.

This chain links TRBV7-2 with TRBJ1-1; D gene uncertain. Germline lookup yields CDR1 SGHTA and CDR2 FQGNSA. The V end was cut by 6 bases, the J end by 4 bases, with 9 bases between. The CDR3 is 12 residues long. CDR3 amino acids: CASSYTATEAFF. CDR3 coding DNA: TGTGCCAGCAGTTACACGGCCACTGAAGCTTTCTTT.

This chain uses TRBV24-1 with TRBJ2-1; 9 nucleotides match TRBD1. The ends lost 0 bases at V and 9 bases at J; junction bases unmatched: 5. The CDR3 is made up of 15 amino acids. CDR1 is KGHDR and CDR2 is SFDVKD in the germline V gene. The DNA for the CDR3 is TGTGCCACCAGTGATTTGATGGGACAGGGAACTGAGCAGTTCTTC. Its translation: CATSDLMGQGTEQFF.

J is TRBJ2-5 and V is TRBV15; a possible D gene is TRBD2 (6 bases). Germline V CDR1 and CDR2: LNHNV, YYDKDF (reference sequence). The CDR3 is 14 residues long. Trimming cost V 1 base and J 7 bases, with 13 bases left between them. The CDR3 sequence is CATSRGEDLRTQYF. In nucleotides, the CDR3 is TGTGCCACCAGCAGAGGGGAGGACTTGAGGACCCAGTACTTC.

The chain is built from TRBV4-3 and TRBJ2-1; 9 bases fit TRBD1. The germline gives CDR1 LGHNA, CDR2 YSLEER. With 5 bases clipped from V and 4 bases from J, the junction kept 9 bases outside the gene matches. The CDR3 extends over 16 amino acids. The CDR3 loop reads CASSLSPGQGYNEQFF. The CDR3 DNA reads as TGCGCCAGCAGCTTGAGTCCGGGACAGGGTTACAATGAGCAGTTCTTC.

The CDR3 DNA reads TGTGCCAGTAGTATGTTCGGAGGGGTGGAGACCCAGTACTTC. The encoded protein is CASSMFGGVETQYF. The chain combines TRBV19 with TRBJ2-5; D may be TRBD2 (6 bases). This CDR3 is built from 14 residues. Germline V gene lookup returns CDR1 LNHDA and CDR2 SQIVND (reference sequence). Trimming took off 3 bases at V and 5 bases at J, with 13 bases between the two ends.

The CDR3 sequence: CASSFINQPQHF. DNA of the CDR3: TGTGCCAGCAGTTTTATCAATCAGCCCCAGCATTTT. V usage is TRBV12-3 or TRBV12-4 and J usage is TRBJ1-5; D is uncertain. The CDR3 covers 12 residues. The germline V and J ends were trimmed by 3 bases and 3 bases, with 3 bases remaining between them.

This chain joins TRBV2 and TRBJ1-5; 7 nucleotides align to TRBD1. This CDR3 has 14 amino acids. Germline V gene data show CDR1 as SNHLY and CDR2 as FYNNEI. Losses at the gene ends were 3 bases for V and 4 bases for J; bases not matched to a gene: 3. CDR3 nucleotides: TGTGCCAGCAGTGACGGGACAGTAAATCAGCCCCAGCATTTT. Amino acid sequence: CASSDGTVNQPQHF. The full variable domain, completed using reference TRBV2 and TRBJ1-5, is EPEVTQTPSHQVTQMGQEVILRCVPISNHLYFYWYRQILGQKVEFLVSFYNNEISEKSEIFDDQFSVERPDGSNFTLKIRSTKLEDSAMYFCASSDGTVNQPQHFGDGTRLSIL.

This clone was seen only a few times. The gene calls are TRBV27 and TRBJ2-1; a possible D gene is TRBD2 (7 bases). The V end lost 2 bases, the J end lost 8 bases, and 13 bases lay between the germline ends. CDR1 MNHEY and CDR2 SMNVEV come from the germline V gene (reference sequence). CDR3 size: 14 residues. DNA for the CDR3: TGTGCCAGCAGTTTAGGGGGGGGCCGAGATGAGCAGTTCTTC. This encodes CASSLGGGRDEQFF.

The chain links TRBV19 to TRBJ1-2, with a tentative D call TRBD1 (6 bases). The CDR3 loop spans 15 amino acids. Germline-derived CDR1 and CDR2 are LNHDA and SQIVND (reference sequence). With 1 base removed from V and 8 bases from J, the gap between germline ends came to 17 bases. The CDR3 DNA is TGTGCCAGTAGTATAGCTCAGGGGCCAGCCGGCGGCTACACCTTC. This gives the protein CASSIAQGPAGGYTF.

The chain joins TRBV6-6 to TRBJ2-7; the match to TRBD1 covers 9 bases. The CDR3 extends over 12 amino acids. From germline, CDR1 is MNHNY and CDR2 SVGAGI (reference sequence). Trimming removed 6 bases from V and 3 bases from J; junction bases left unmatched: 0. The CDR3 spells CASRDRGYEQYF. CDR3 coding DNA: TGTGCCAGCAGGGACAGGGGCTACGAGCAGTACTTC.

The genes are TRBV5-1 and TRBJ2-2, with TRBD2 matching over 8 bases. Trimming took 0 bases from V and 0 from J; bases not matched to a gene: 1. Germline lookup yields CDR1 SGHRS and CDR2 YFSETQ. The CDR3 is 16 amino acids. The CDR3 DNA is TGCGCCAGCAGCTTGGCTAGCGGGTCGAACACCGGGGAGCTGTTTTTT. This codes for CASSLASGSNTGELFF.

This clone appeared a few times. This rearrangement joins TRBV19 to TRBJ1-5; D unclear. This CDR3 has 15 amino acids. The V gene lost 6 bases and the J gene lost 0 bases, with 12 bases spanning the gap. Germline V gene data show CDR1 as LNHDA and CDR2 as SQIVND (reference sequence). CDR3 nucleotides: TGTGCCAGTAGATCAACTGGGAATAGCAATCAGCCCCAGCATTTT. Translated: CASRSTGNSNQPQHF.

CDR3 amino acids: CASSLQGASTGELFF. CDR3 coding DNA: TGTGCCAGCAGCTTACAGGGGGCGTCCACCGGGGAGCTGTTTTTT. This chain joins TRBV7-9 and TRBJ2-2; TRBD1 aligns across 8 bases. Germline trimming cut 2 bases from V and 4 bases from J; bases unmatched to any gene: 3. This CDR3 has 15 residues. Germline lookup yields CDR1 SEHNR and CDR2 FQNEAQ (reference sequence).

A word on this clone: The junction and the germline gene differ at one end; a read error may be behind it. The sample holds other DNA sequences that translate to the same CDR3. DNA for the CDR3: TGTGCCAGCAGTTCCCCCTCGGGACTAGCGGGAGACGAGCAGTACTTT. Translation gives CASSSPSGLAGDEQYF. V gene TRBV6-5 combines with J gene TRBJ2-7; 14 bases agree with TRBD2. This CDR3 comprises 16 residues. Germline V gene lookup returns CDR1 MNHEY and CDR2 SVGAGI.

The chain recombines TRBV6-5 with TRBJ1-2; no definite D call. Trimming removed 0 bases from V and 7 bases from J, with 9 bases in between. Looked up from germline, CDR1 is MNHEY and CDR2 is SVGAGI. This CDR3 has 13 amino acids. The CDR3 sequence: CASSYSSPFGYTF. The CDR3 DNA reads as TGTGCCAGCAGTTACTCGAGCCCGTTTGGCTACACCTTC.

The CDR3 is CASILSRGGAYEQYF. The DNA for the CDR3 is TGTGCCAGTATTTTATCCCGCGGGGGGGCCTACGAGCAGTACTTC. The rearrangement uses TRBV19 and TRBJ2-7, with 9 bases aligning to TRBD2. CDR3 size: 15 residues. Germline-derived CDR1 and CDR2 are LNHDA and SQIVND (reference sequence). The J segment lost 2 bases and the V segment lost 7 bases, leaving 9 bases of the junction unmatched.

This clone was detected once. V is TRBV6-4 and J is TRBJ1-1; D gene ambiguous. The CDR3 contains 14 residues. Trimming took 6 bases from V and 4 from J, leaving 15 bases between them. CDR1 and CDR2 from the germline V gene are MRHNA and SNTAGT. CDR3 DNA sequence: TGTGCCAGCAGGCCCCACCTAAGAGGCACTGAAGCTTTCTTT. Its protein is CASRPHLRGTEAFF.

V usage is TRBV5-1 and J usage is TRBJ2-2, with 7 bases aligning to TRBD2. CDR1 SGHRS and CDR2 YFSETQ come from the germline V gene. Losses at the gene ends were 5 bases for V and 7 bases for J; bases not matched to a gene: 14. The CDR3 runs 16 residues. The chain's CDR3 is CASSFAFAGAGGELFF. For the CDR3, the DNA is TGCGCCAGCAGTTTTGCGTTTGCGGGAGCGGGCGGGGAGCTGTTTTTT.

The V gene is TRBV18, the J gene TRBJ1-1; 7 positions agree with TRBD1. Germline V gene lookup returns CDR1 KGHSH and CDR2 LQKENI. V lost 3 bases to trimming and J lost 8 bases; unmatched junction nucleotides: 6. The CDR3 contains 13 residues. The CDR3, as DNA: TGTGCCAGCTCACCGGGGACAGCGAAGGAAGCTTTCTTT. This encodes CASSPGTAKEAFF.

The chain carries TRBV6-5 and TRBJ1-5; D gene uncertain. CDR1 is MNHEY, CDR2 SVGAGI, per germline. Trimming pared 6 bases from V and 2 bases from J, leaving 14 bases between. The length of the CDR3 is 15 residues. Written as DNA, the CDR3 is TGTGCCAGCAGATGGACGGCCGCCGGCAATCAGCCCCAGCATTTT. Its translation is CASRWTAAGNQPQHF.

This chain links TRBV28 with TRBJ1-6; 8 bases are shared with TRBD1. Germline V gene data show CDR1 as MDHEN and CDR2 as SYDVKM. V gave up 5 bases and J gave up 10 bases; unmatched junction bases: 4. CDR3 length: 13 amino acids. This chain's CDR3 is CASSLDRASPLHF. CDR3 in DNA: TGTGCCAGCAGTCTGGACAGGGCCTCACCCCTCCACTTT.

The CDR3 coding sequence is TGCGCCAGCAGCCAAGCAGGGGGTACCTACAATGAGCAGTTCTTC. This translates into CASSQAGGTYNEQFF. This chain uses TRBV4-3 with TRBJ2-1; 7 bases match TRBD1. Trimming took 1 base from V and 2 from J; bases not matched to a gene: 2. This CDR3 has 15 amino acids. Germline loops: CDR1 LGHNA, CDR2 YSLEER.

V gene TRBV27 combines with J gene TRBJ2-7; 9 bases are a match to TRBD1. The V segment lost 1 base and the J segment 2 bases; nucleotides outside the gene matches: 3. The CDR3 has 15 amino acids. The germline V gene encodes CDR1 MNHEY and CDR2 SMNVEV (reference sequence). The CDR3 loop is CASSLWGQGTYEQYF. For the CDR3, the DNA is TGTGCCAGCAGTTTATGGGGACAGGGCACCTACGAGCAGTACTTC.

This sequence joins TRBV6-5 and TRBJ2-7; no clear D. V shed 2 bases and J shed 2 bases, with 10 bases lying between them. This CDR3 comprises 14 residues. Germline CDR1 and CDR2: MNHEY and SVGAGI. CDR3 bases: TGTGCCAGCAGTTACGTGGTTCCTACCTACGAGCAGTACTTC. Its translation: CASSYVVPTYEQYF.